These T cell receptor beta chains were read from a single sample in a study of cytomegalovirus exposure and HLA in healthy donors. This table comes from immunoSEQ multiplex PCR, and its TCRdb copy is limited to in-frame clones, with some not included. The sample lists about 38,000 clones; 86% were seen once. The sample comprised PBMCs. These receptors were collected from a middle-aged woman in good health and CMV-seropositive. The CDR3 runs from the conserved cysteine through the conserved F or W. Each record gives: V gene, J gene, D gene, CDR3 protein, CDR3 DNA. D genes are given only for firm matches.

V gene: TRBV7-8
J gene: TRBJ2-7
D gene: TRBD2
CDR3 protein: CASSPGSGGVHEQYF
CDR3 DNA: TGTGCCAGCAGCCCTGGAAGCGGGGGGGTCCACGAGCAGTACTTC

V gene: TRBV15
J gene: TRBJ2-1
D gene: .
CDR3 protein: CATSRNRNSANEQFF
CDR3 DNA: TGTGCCACCAGCAGGAACCGTAACTCCGCCAATGAGCAGTTCTTC

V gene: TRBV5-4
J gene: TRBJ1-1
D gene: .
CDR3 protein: CASSLWGSGSEAFF
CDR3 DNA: TGTGCCAGCAGCTTGTGGGGCTCCGGGAGTGAAGCTTTCTTT

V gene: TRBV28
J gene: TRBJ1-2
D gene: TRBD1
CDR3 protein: CASRTTGIYGYTF
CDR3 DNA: TGTGCCAGCAGGACGACAGGGATCTATGGCTACACCTTC

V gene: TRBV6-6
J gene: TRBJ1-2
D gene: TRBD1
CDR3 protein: CASNHRDRNYGYTF
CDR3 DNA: TGTGCCAGCAATCACCGGGACAGAAACTATGGCTACACCTTC

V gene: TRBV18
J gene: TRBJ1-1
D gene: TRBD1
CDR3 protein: CASSRNRGENTEAFF
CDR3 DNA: TGTGCCAGCTCGCGAAACAGGGGGGAGAACACTGAAGCTTTCTTT

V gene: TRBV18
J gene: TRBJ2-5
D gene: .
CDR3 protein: CASSPGGRETQYF
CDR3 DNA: TGTGCCAGCTCACCCGGGGGTCGGGAGACCCAGTACTTC

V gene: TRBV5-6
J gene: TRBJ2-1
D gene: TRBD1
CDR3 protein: CASSLAGGNSYEQFF
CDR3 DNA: TGTGCCAGCAGCTTGGCAGGGGGCAACAGCTATGAGCAGTTCTTC

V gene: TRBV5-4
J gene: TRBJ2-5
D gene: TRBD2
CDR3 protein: CASSSILRTSRLPETQYF
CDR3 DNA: TGTGCCAGCAGCTCGATCCTTCGGACTAGTCGGCTTCCGGAGACCCAGTACTTC

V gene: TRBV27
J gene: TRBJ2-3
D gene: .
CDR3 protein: CASSLGETDTQYF
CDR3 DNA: TGTGCCAGCAGTTTAGGGGAGACAGATACGCAGTATTTT

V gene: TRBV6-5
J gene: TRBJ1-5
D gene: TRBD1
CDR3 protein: CASSYDRGQPQHF
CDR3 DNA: TGTGCCAGCAGTTACGACAGGGGTCAGCCCCAGCATTTT

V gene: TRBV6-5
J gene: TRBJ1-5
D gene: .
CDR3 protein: CASSYSRNQPQHF
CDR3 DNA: TGTGCCAGCAGTTACTCTCGGAATCAGCCCCAGCATTTT

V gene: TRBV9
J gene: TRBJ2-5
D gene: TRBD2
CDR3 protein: CASSGPGTSGGEAQYF
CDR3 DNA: TGTGCCAGCAGCGGCCCCGGGACTAGCGGCGGAGAGGCCCAGTACTTC

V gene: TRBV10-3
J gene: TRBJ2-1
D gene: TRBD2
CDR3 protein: CAISETSGVYNEQFF
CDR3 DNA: TGTGCCATCAGTGAAACTAGCGGGGTCTACAATGAGCAGTTCTTC